This TCR beta chain originates from a study of blood T cell repertoires in COVID-19. For the study at large: Sample material is recorded as cDNA or gDNA derived from T cells, B-cell-depleted T cells, or PBMCs.

Trimming took 2 bases from V and 2 from J; bases not matched to a gene: 3. The CDR3 loop spans 16 amino acids. CDR1 is MGHRA, CDR2 YSYEKL, per germline. The sample holds one count of this clone. Repertoires were generated with immunoSEQ multiplex PCR, while TCRdb's copy carries only in-frame clones and drops some. The data hold roughly 25,000 clones, with about 90% observed a single time. The sequencing input was peripheral blood. This receptor was identified in an older man with acute or convalescent COVID-19. The rearrangement links TRBV4-1 to TRBJ2-7; 13 bases agree with TRBD2. CDR3 in amino acids: CASSQYGTSGAYEQYF. The CDR3 DNA reads as TGCGCCAGCAGCCAATACGGGACTAGCGGGGCCTACGAGCAGTACTTC.